These T cell receptor beta chains were read from a single sample in a study of cytomegalovirus exposure and HLA in healthy donors. The assay was immunoSEQ multiplex PCR, and TCRdb's table has in-frame clones only and misses some. The sample records over 150,000 clones, almost 80% being singletons. Material: PBMCs. The receptors shown here come from a woman in her fifties or sixties in good health and CMV-seronegative. The CDR3 runs from the conserved cysteine through the conserved F or W.

j_call	v_call	cdr3_aa
TRBJ1-4	TRBV9	CASSRGTDEKLFF
TRBJ2-5	TRBV15	CATSRVLANQETQYF
TRBJ2-1	TRBV4-3	CASSQKRGSYNEQFF
TRBJ2-1	TRBV5-1	CASSFGTSGGSEQFF
TRBJ2-3	TRBV11-3	CASSLGTLDLTDTQYF
TRBJ1-6	TRBV7-2	CASSRGQSYNSPLHF
TRBJ2-1	TRBV7-2	CASSLFRLASSYNEQFF
TRBJ2-1	TRBV4-1	CASSQGRGGFGEQFF
TRBJ1-1	TRBV2	CASSEAGGGITEAFF
TRBJ2-4	TRBV5-5	CASSLAPGTGNNQYF
TRBJ1-3	TRBV7-2	CASRQGSGNTIYF
TRBJ1-6	TRBV6-5	CASSYGDSSYNSPLHF
TRBJ2-7	TRBV9	CASSVADRFAYEQYF
TRBJ1-4	TRBV28	CASSTSGKTNEKLFF
TRBJ2-7	TRBV27	CASSGTGYEQYF
TRBJ2-5	TRBV2	CASSGEETQYF
TRBJ1-1	TRBV7-2	CASSLVGAGTEAFF
TRBJ2-3	TRBV2	CASRRLAGEPDTQYF